A selection of T cell receptor beta chains follows, all from one sample in a study of cytomegalovirus exposure and HLA in healthy donors. The repertoire was sequenced with immunoSEQ multiplex PCR; TCRdb's copy has only in-frame clones and lacks some. The data contain around 130,000 clones, 80% to 85% of them singletons. The sample taken for sequencing was PBMCs. The receptors originated from a woman between 35 and 50 years old in good health and CMV-seronegative. Each CDR3 is given without its conserved first and last residue. The D gene is left open where the match is weak. For some rows the clone size is stated as once, few or many, or as a class when expanded; others skip it.

>-|TRBJ1-2|-|TRBV7-3
ASSQTGDYGYT
>-|TRBJ1-2|TRBD1|TRBV27
ASSAGGNGYT
>-|TRBJ2-1|TRBD1|TRBV5-4
ASSLVETGIEQF
>-|TRBJ2-7|-|TRBV7-2
ASSQNPVLYEQY
>-|TRBJ2-3|TRBD2|TRBV7-2
ASSPSPISGTKDTQY
>once|TRBJ2-1|TRBD2|TRBV7-8
ASSHRGLAETYNEQF
>-|TRBJ1-4|-|TRBV19
ASSDERKGKLF
>-|TRBJ2-7|-|TRBV7-2
ASSSRDQGGEQY
>-|TRBJ1-3|TRBD1|TRBV9
ASSVGDRGPGNTIY
>-|TRBJ1-2|-|TRBV6-5
ASSYRGGTYGYT
>once|TRBJ2-4|TRBD2|TRBV5-1
ASSFFSSGGNIQY
>-|TRBJ2-4|TRBD2|TRBV6-5
ASRQTSVRNIQY
>-|TRBJ1-4|-|TRBV28
ASTARDEKLF
>few|TRBJ1-3|-|TRBV6-6
ASRDRTVSGNTIY
>once|TRBJ1-1|-|TRBV27
ASRTGPTEAF
>-|TRBJ2-7|-|TRBV21-1
ASSKAGGRGPINTYEQY
>few|TRBJ2-5|-|TRBV5-1
ASSRQETQY
>few|TRBJ2-7|TRBD2|TRBV6-5
ATSLAGGDAEQY
>-|TRBJ2-1|TRBD1|TRBV9
ASSPRTGHSYNEQF
>-|TRBJ2-7|TRBD2|TRBV5-1
ASSVLAGLPYEQY
>few|TRBJ1-5|TRBD1|TRBV27
ASSITGVGQPQH
>-|TRBJ2-3|TRBD2|TRBV19
ASSMGLAGVTDTQY
>-|TRBJ2-3|-|TRBV11-2
ASTKTGWGVTADTQY
>-|TRBJ1-2|-|TRBV5-1
ASSLRVTGGYT
>-|TRBJ2-1|TRBD2|TRBV7-2
ASSLHLAGTYNEQF
>few|TRBJ1-5|TRBD1|TRBV5-6
ASSLGSGQGGSNQPQH